This T cell receptor beta chain was recovered during a study of blood T cell repertoires in COVID-19. Turning to the study itself: The United States, Italy and Spain were the sources of the acute and convalescent COVID-19 samples. T cells, B-cell-depleted T cells, or PBMCs provided the cDNA or gDNA that served as material.

Original processing methods: Reference gene primer amplification gave estimated nucleated cell counts. Clones were sequenced by immunoSEQ multiplex PCR, and TCRdb holds only the in-frame ones, with some missing. The V and J calls and clone size were taken over from that table, and D and trimming were inferred from the DNA. The table records 200,000 to 300,000 clones, around four fifths of them present only once. Trimming left V 5 bases short and J 8 bases short, with 7 bases between. The CDR3 covers 11 residues. Per germline, CDR1 MGHDK and CDR2 SYGVNS. The TCR originated in a woman in her fifties or sixties with active or convalescent COVID-19. Sequencing used peripheral blood. V gene TRBV25-1 combines with J gene TRBJ2-1, with D perhaps matching TRBD1 (5 bases). CDR3 bases: TGTGCCAGCAGTTTAGGGGATGAGCAGTTCTTC. It encodes CASSLGDEQFF.